Below are 21 T cell receptor beta chains sequenced from a single sample in a study of tissue T cells after allogeneic stem cell transplantation. Repertoires were generated with immunoSEQ multiplex PCR, while TCRdb's copy carries only in-frame clones and drops some. The sample holds roughly 51,000 clones, around 66% seen once. Sample: sorted cells pooled from one or two spleens. Receptors originate from a pool of C57BL/6 mice in good health.

This clone was observed a few times. The germline and genes are mouse ones. The read terminates 1 residue before the CDR3 end, so the remaining end is supplied by the germline J gene. V usage is TRBV19 and J usage is TRBJ2-7; 8 positions match TRBD2. J was trimmed by 3 bases and V by 2 bases; bases with no gene match: 4. Germline V gene sequence: CDR1 FNHDT, CDR2 SITEND (reference sequence). CDR3 length equals 14 residues. CDR3 sequence reads: CASSMGWGDYEQYF. The sequenced CDR3 bases are TGTGCCAGCAGTATGGGCTGGGGGGACTATGAACAGTAC.

A few counts support this clone. The germline and genes are mouse ones. The CDR3 end lies 1 residue beyond the end of the read and is filled in from the germline J gene. The chain has TRBV16 and TRBJ2-7; D may be TRBD1 or TRBD2 (6 bases each). The CDR3 contains 14 residues. CDR1 SGHSA and CDR2 FRNQAP come from the germline V gene. With 5 bases removed from V and 0 bases from J, the gap between germline ends came to 11 bases. The sequenced CDR3 bases are TGTGCAAGCAGCAAAGAGGGGGGCTCCTATGAACAGTAC. This encodes CASSKEGGSYEQY. The complete CDR3 sequence is CASSKEGGSYEQYF.

A remark on this clone: Gene names and germline match the mouse. The read is 1 residue too short to cover the CDR3 end, so that end is filled in from the germline J gene. The V gene is TRBV20, the J gene TRBJ2-5, with D possibly matching TRBD1 (6 bases). The V gene lost 0 bases and the J gene lost 6 bases, with 10 bases spanning the gap. From germline, CDR1 is GFQATS and CDR2 STVNSAI. The CDR3 is 13 amino acids. The CDR3 DNA, read in part, is TGTGGTGCTAGGGATCAGGGGCGGGACACCCAGTAC. Translating gives CGARDQGRDTQY. The entire CDR3 reads CGARDQGRDTQYF.

The table lists this clone with a few counts. Here the gene names and germline are mouse. With the read ending 1 residue before the CDR3 end, the germline J gene is used to fill in that end. The chain links TRBV26 to TRBJ1-3, with 11 nucleotides matching TRBD1. V gave up 7 bases and J gave up 4 bases; unmatched junction bases: 6. The CDR3 has 15 amino acids. Germline-derived CDR1 and CDR2 are KGHPV and FQNQEV (reference sequence). The sequenced CDR3 bases are TGTGCCAGCACCCTGGACAGGGGGCGAGGAAATACGCTCTAT. Protein product: CASTLDRGRGNTLY. The whole CDR3 is CASTLDRGRGNTLYF.

Comments on this clone: Here the gene names and germline are mouse. The read comes to an end 1 residue before the CDR3 does, leaving the germline J gene to fill in the end. This sequence joins TRBV5 and TRBJ2-5; no firm D call. Germline lookup yields CDR1 LGHNA and CDR2 YNLKQL (reference sequence). V was clipped by 4 bases and J by 0 bases, with 8 bases between them. The CDR3 runs 14 residues. The chain's CDR3 is CASSPDGNQDTQYF. The covered CDR3 bases are TGTGCCAGCAGCCCGGACGGTAACCAAGACACCCAGTAC.

As regards this clone: Mouse germline and gene names are used. Read sequence stops 1 residue before the CDR3 end, and the germline J gene provides the missing end. The rearrangement joins TRBV2 to TRBJ2-2; 9 nucleotides agree with TRBD2. The CDR3 is 15 residues long. The ends lost 4 bases at V and 0 bases at J; junction bases unmatched: 0. From germline, CDR1 is LGHNA and CDR2 YSYQKL. The CDR3 protein is CASSRTGANTGQLYF. The CDR3 bases that were read are TGTGCCAGCAGCCGGACTGGGGCAAACACCGGGCAGCTCTAC.

As regards this clone: The genes and germline here are from mouse. The observed sequence ends 1 residue before the CDR3 terminus, with the missing tail filled in from the germline J gene. The chain recombines TRBV5 with TRBJ2-4; 11 bases are shared with TRBD2. Germline V gene data show CDR1 as LGHNA and CDR2 as YNLKQL (reference sequence). With 4 bases clipped from V and 3 bases from J, the junction kept 3 bases outside the gene matches. The CDR3 covers 15 residues. The CDR3 loop reads CASSPDWGGQNTLYF. The CDR3 bases that were read are TGTGCCAGCAGCCCCGACTGGGGGGGACAAAACACCTTGTAC.

Of note for this clone: Mouse gene names apply. The observed sequence ends 1 residue before the CDR3 terminus, with the missing tail filled in from the germline J gene. The chain joins TRBV3 to TRBJ2-5; tentatively, D is TRBD1 or TRBD2 (5 bases each). This CDR3 contains 14 residues. Deletions cut 1 base from V and 1 base from J, with 6 bases between. Germline CDR1 and CDR2: SNHLY and FYNGKV (reference sequence). CDR3 DNA (partial): TGTGCCAGCAGCTTAGGGGGGTACCAAGACACCCAGTAC. This gives the protein CASSLGGYQDTQY. The entire CDR3 protein is CASSLGGYQDTQYF.

For this clone: Gene names and germline match the mouse. From the germline J gene comes the end of the CDR3, since the read stops 1 residue before it. The chain carries TRBV20 and TRBJ2-4; D remains unclear. The germline gives CDR1 GFQATS, CDR2 STVNSAI. The CDR3 covers 13 residues. Trimming stripped 2 bases from V and 0 bases from J, with 6 bases between. The CDR3 protein is CGARYSSQNTLYF. The sequenced part of the CDR3 DNA is TGTGGTGCTAGGTACAGTAGTCAAAACACCTTGTAC.

Note on this clone: The gene names here belong to mouse. The sequence runs out 1 residue before the end of the CDR3; the remainder is reconstructed from the germline J gene. The chain employs TRBV13-2 and TRBJ2-3, with no clear D. Germline V gives CDR1 NNHNN, CDR2 SYGAGS (reference sequence). The CDR3 has 11 residues. The V gene lost 2 bases and the J gene lost 8 bases, with 6 bases spanning the gap. The DNA read from the CDR3 is TGTGCCAGCGGTGAGAAAGGAACGCTGTAT. As protein: CASGEKGTLY. The full CDR3 reads CASGEKGTLYF.

About this clone itself: The gene symbols are mouse symbols. The CDR3 is cut off 1 residue early in the read; its end comes from the germline J gene. The V call is TRBV5, the J call TRBJ2-4; D remains unclear. Germline CDR1 LGHNA, CDR2 YNLKQL (reference sequence). The CDR3 totals 14 residues. Trimming removed 4 bases from V and 2 bases from J, with 10 bases in between. The sequenced part of the CDR3 DNA is TGTGCCAGCAGCCCCACCCGGGTTCAAAACACCTTGTAC. Protein: CASSPTRVQNTLY. The CDR3 reads in full as CASSPTRVQNTLYF.

Points on this clone: Gene names are mouse gene names. The observed sequence ends 1 residue before the CDR3 terminus, with the missing tail filled in from the germline J gene. This chain joins TRBV12-2 and TRBJ1-4; TRBD1 aligns across 9 bases. With 0 bases clipped from V and 5 bases from J, the junction kept 3 bases outside the gene matches. Per the germline V gene, CDR1 is SGHLS and CDR2 is HYDKME. The CDR3 consists of 15 residues. Partial CDR3 DNA: TGTGCCAGCTCTCTCGACGGACAGGGGAACGAAAGATTATTT. It is translated as CASSLDGQGNERLF. The full-length CDR3 reads as CASSLDGQGNERLFF.

Remarks on this clone: The gene names given are mouse names. Coverage ceases 1 residue before the CDR3 finishes, and the germline J gene fills in the end. The chain carries TRBV19 and TRBJ2-4; D not resolved. This CDR3 is 13 amino acids long. With 0 bases removed from V and 3 bases from J, the gap between germline ends came to 5 bases. Germline V gives CDR1 FNHDT, CDR2 SITEND (reference sequence). CDR3 loop: CASSIGLQNTLYF. The covered CDR3 bases are TGTGCCAGCAGTATAGGACTACAAAACACCTTGTAC.

Concerning this clone itself: Mouse names are used for the genes. The CDR3 end is not reached by the read, which stops 1 residue before it; the germline J gene fills it in. The chain joins TRBV14 to TRBJ1-6; D is ambiguous. TRBJ1-6 is annotated as an ORF whose role is uncertain. Trimming pared 4 bases from V and 2 bases from J, leaving 4 bases between. The CDR3 runs 13 residues. Germline assignment: CDR1 SGHDT and CDR2 FRDEAV. Partial CDR3 DNA: TGTGCCAGCAGTCTTACCTATAATTCGCCCCTCTAC. Its translation is CASSLTYNSPLY. The whole CDR3 reads CASSLTYNSPLYF.

This clone appeared a single time. The gene names given are mouse names. The read ends 1 residue early relative to the CDR3; the germline J gene fills the gap. The chain has TRBV31 and TRBJ2-1; no reliable D call. This CDR3 comprises 12 residues. V was cut by 4 bases and J by 0 bases, with 4 bases left in between. Germline loops: CDR1 GKSSPN, CDR2 SITVG. Incomplete CDR3 DNA: TGTGCCTGGACAGTTAACTATGCTGAGCAGTTC. Protein product: CAWTVNYAEQF. The full-length CDR3 reads as CAWTVNYAEQFF.

This clone has a handful of counts. Each gene name is a mouse one. CDR3 bases read: TGTGCCAGCAGCCAAGAGGGGAATTCTGGAAATACGCTCTAT. Its translation: CASSQEGNSGNTLY. The complete CDR3 protein is CASSQEGNSGNTLYF. This chain uses TRBV5 with TRBJ1-3; D call uncertain. Read coverage stops 1 residue before the CDR3 terminus; the germline J gene supplies the remainder. V was trimmed by 0 bases and J by 0 bases, leaving 6 bases between them. The germline V gene has CDR1 LGHNA and CDR2 YNLKQL (reference sequence). This CDR3 region has 15 residues.

Remarks on this clone: All gene names here are mouse names. The read terminates 1 residue ahead of where the CDR3 ends, so the germline J gene completes it. V usage is TRBV16 and J usage is TRBJ2-3; 7 bases map to TRBD1. The germline V gene encodes CDR1 SGHSA and CDR2 FRNQAP. The length of the CDR3 is 15 residues. Trimming removed 3 bases from V and 0 bases from J; junction bases left unmatched: 3. The CDR3 loop reads CASSLGQTSAETLYF. The part of the CDR3 DNA that was read is TGTGCAAGCAGCTTGGGACAGACTAGTGCAGAAACGCTGTAT.

Notes on this clone: Here the gene names and germline are mouse. With the read ending 1 residue before the CDR3 end, the germline J gene is used to fill in that end. The chain couples TRBV19 to TRBJ2-3; D gene unclear. Per the germline V gene, CDR1 is FNHDT and CDR2 is SITEND (reference sequence). The CDR3 spans 13 residues. Trimming removed 4 bases from V and 0 bases from J, with 6 bases in between. Incomplete CDR3 DNA: TGTGCCAGCAGTTACAGTAGTGCAGAAACGCTGTAT. Residues: CASSYSSAETLY. In full, the CDR3 is CASSYSSAETLYF.

Concerning this clone itself: Gene names follow the mouse nomenclature. The sequenced fragment ends 1 residue before the CDR3 boundary, so the rest is inferred from the germline J gene. The chain uses TRBV13-2 and TRBJ1-6, with 7 bases fitting TRBD1. Being an ORF, TRBJ1-6 has a function that is uncertain. The junction had 4 bases not matched to a gene; V was cut back by 5 bases and J by 5 bases. The CDR3 is 14 residues long. From germline, CDR1 is NNHNN and CDR2 SYGAGS (reference sequence). The sequenced CDR3 bases are TGTGCCAGCGGCGCCGGGACAGATAATTCGCCCCTCTAC. It specifies CASGAGTDNSPLY. The whole CDR3 reads CASGAGTDNSPLYF.

Remarks on this clone: The gene symbols are mouse symbols. The read ends 1 residue before the CDR3 terminus; that terminus is restored from the germline J gene. The chain is built from TRBV5 and TRBJ2-5, with 8 nucleotides matching TRBD2. This CDR3 is built from 15 residues. Germline CDR1 is LGHNA and CDR2 is YNLKQL (reference sequence). V was clipped by 1 base and J by 3 bases; unmatched bases: 3. CDR3 residues: CASSQVGTGQDTQYF. The part of the CDR3 DNA that was read is TGTGCCAGCAGCCAAGTCGGGACTGGACAAGACACCCAGTAC.

This clone was found a few times. Mouse names are used for the genes. Read sequence stops 1 residue before the CDR3 end, and the germline J gene provides the missing end. The rearrangement joins TRBV1 to TRBJ1-3; no clear D. Germline V gives CDR1 NSQYPW, CDR2 LRSPGD (reference sequence). V was cut by 0 bases and J by 0 bases, with 6 bases left in between. The CDR3 contains 15 residues. The part of the CDR3 DNA that was read is TGCACCTGCAGTGCAGATCCAGATTCTGGAAATACGCTCTAT. Its protein product is CTCSADPDSGNTLY. The full CDR3 protein is CTCSADPDSGNTLYF.